The 22 T cell receptor beta chains below all came from one sample that was sequenced in a study of blood T cell repertoires in COVID-19. Clones were read by immunoSEQ multiplex PCR, and TCRdb kept only the in-frame ones, dropping some. The sample consists of around 270,000 clones, 80% to 90% of them appearing once. Sequences were obtained from PBMCs or T cells enriched from blood (not recorded which). The receptors shown here come from a woman between 35 and 50 years old who had been exposed to COVID-19.

V usage is TRBV6-5 and J usage is TRBJ1-5; 10 bases map to TRBD1. The CDR3 is 16 residues long. The ends lost 4 bases at V and 2 bases at J; junction bases unmatched: 5. Germline V gene lookup returns CDR1 MNHEY and CDR2 SVGAGI. This chain's CDR3 is CASSSSGTGGNQPQHF. CDR3 in DNA: TGTGCCAGCAGTTCCTCCGGGACAGGGGGCAATCAGCCCCAGCATTTT.

The rearrangement uses TRBV7-9 and TRBJ1-1; the D gene is possibly TRBD1 (6 bases). V was pared by 5 bases and J by 3 bases, with 10 bases between. CDR3 length: 13 amino acids. The germline V gene encodes CDR1 SEHNR and CDR2 FQNEAQ (reference sequence). DNA of the CDR3: TGTGCCAGCAGCAAGAACAGGGACACTGAAGCTTTCTTT. It codes for CASSKNRDTEAFF.

The V call is TRBV6-4, the J call TRBJ2-1; 11 bases match TRBD2. V gave up 3 bases and J gave up 4 bases; unmatched junction bases: 5. This CDR3 has 16 amino acids. Germline CDR1 is MRHNA and CDR2 is SNTAGT. The CDR3 nucleotides read TGTGCCAGCAGTGAAACGGGACTAGCGGTATACAATGAGCAGTTCTTC. Translated: CASSETGLAVYNEQFF.

In this sample, this clone turned up once. The gene calls are TRBV16 and TRBJ2-7, with D unclear. Germline V gene sequence: CDR1 KGHSY, CDR2 FQNENV. There are 13 residues in the CDR3. Trimming stripped 4 bases from V and 3 bases from J, with 10 bases between. CDR3 sequence: CASSPQEGYEQYV. CDR3 in DNA: TGTGCCAGCAGCCCCCAGGAAGGCTACGAGCAGTACGTC.

The genes are TRBV3-1 (or the pseudogene TRBV3-2) and TRBJ2-3, with TRBD2 identical over 8 bases. The germline V gene has CDR1 LGHDT and CDR2 YNNKEL (reference sequence). V was clipped by 1 base and J by 0 bases; unmatched bases: 18. This CDR3 is built from 21 residues. The CDR3 is CASSQGKTSGASLLSTDTQYF. DNA for the CDR3: TGTGCCAGCAGCCAAGGCAAAACTAGCGGCGCTAGCCTACTTAGCACAGATACGCAGTATTTT.

This rearrangement joins TRBV7-2 to TRBJ2-3; TRBD2 matches at 7 bases. V lost 3 bases to trimming and J lost 4 bases; unmatched junction nucleotides: 7. Per the germline V gene, CDR1 is SGHTA and CDR2 is FQGNSA. The CDR3 sequence is 15 residues long. The CDR3 loop reads CASSFPSAGADTQYF. CDR3 nucleotides: TGTGCCAGCAGCTTTCCATCCGCGGGGGCAGATACGCAGTATTTT.

The chain combines TRBV19 with TRBJ1-1; D remains ambiguous. Trimming removed 0 bases from V and 1 base from J, with 6 bases in between. This CDR3 spans 14 amino acids. Germline V lookup: CDR1 LNHDA, CDR2 SQIVND (reference sequence). The CDR3 bases are TGTGCCAGTAGTATAGACAGTTCGAACACTGAAGCTTTCTTT. It is translated as CASSIDSSNTEAFF.

CDR3 in DNA: TGTGCCAGCAGCTTATCAGGGTCTAATGAAAAACTGTTTTTT. Protein: CASSLSGSNEKLFF. This sequence joins TRBV7-9 and TRBJ1-4; D possibly corresponds to TRBD1 (5 bases). Germline V lookup: CDR1 SEHNR, CDR2 FQNEAQ (reference sequence). Between the trimmed V and J ends, which lost 2 bases and 3 bases, there was a span of 7 bases. This CDR3 is 14 amino acids long.

The chain carries TRBV1 and TRBJ2-7; the table's D call, TRBD1, was not checked against the DNA. TRBV1 is a known pseudogene. The CDR3 has 15 residues. This chain's CDR3 is CTSSLMTGGRYEQYV. CDR3 coding DNA: TGCACCAGCAGCCTAATGACAGGGGGAAGGTACGAGCAGTACGTC.

The chain is built from TRBV28 and TRBJ1-5; 10 positions match TRBD1. Germline V CDR1 and CDR2: MDHEN, SYDVKM. Germline trimming cut 1 base from V and 5 bases from J; bases unmatched to any gene: 8. The CDR3 consists of 17 residues. The CDR3, as DNA: TGTGCCAGCAGTTTATCCCCGGGACAGGGGTTCTATCAGCCCCAGCATTTT. Translation gives CASSLSPGQGFYQPQHF.

The chain carries TRBV27 and TRBJ1-3; D remains ambiguous. Germline CDR1 and CDR2: MNHEY and SMNVEV (reference sequence). This CDR3 spans 16 amino acids. The V gene lost 4 bases and the J gene lost 2 bases, with 15 bases spanning the gap. CDR3 residues: CASSSAPRGTGNTIYF. CDR3 nucleotides: TGTGCCAGCAGTTCAGCCCCCCGCGGGACTGGAAACACCATATATTTT.

The CDR3 is CASSPIGGENTEAFF. DNA for the CDR3: TGCGCCAGCAGCCCGATTGGGGGGGAGAACACTGAAGCTTTCTTT. The chain joins TRBV5-1 to TRBJ1-1; the D gene is possibly TRBD1 (5 bases). The germline gives CDR1 SGHRS, CDR2 YFSETQ. The CDR3 is made up of 15 amino acids. V shed 4 bases and J shed 1 base, with 14 bases lying between them.

The sample holds one count of this clone. V usage is TRBV7-2 and J usage is TRBJ2-3; 13 nucleotides align to TRBD2. The length of the CDR3 is 16 residues. The J segment lost 4 bases and the V segment lost 5 bases, leaving 6 bases of the junction unmatched. Germline values: CDR1 SGHTA, CDR2 FQGNSA. CDR3 sequence (DNA): TGTGCCAGCAGCCTAACTAGCGGGGGGGCGGCAGATACGCAGTATTTT. Translated, it gives CASSLTSGGAADTQYF.

This clone has a single count. V is TRBV18 and J is TRBJ1-5, with D unresolved. The CDR3 has 17 amino acids. V dropped 4 bases and J dropped 2 bases, with 18 bases sitting between them. The germline gives CDR1 KGHSH, CDR2 LQKENI. The CDR3 nucleotides are TGTGCCAGCTCACAGTTTAACAGTGCCCCCGGCAATCAGCCCCAGCATTTT. Its translation: CASSQFNSAPGNQPQHF.

J is TRBJ2-1 and V is TRBV6-1; 9 bases line up with TRBD2. The junction had 7 bases not matched to a gene; V was cut back by 8 bases and J by 8 bases. CDR3 length: 13 residues. In germline, CDR1 is MNHNS, CDR2 SASEGT. CDR3: CASWGGRGDEQFF. The CDR3, as DNA: TGTGCCAGCTGGGGCGGGAGGGGCGATGAGCAGTTCTTC.

This rearrangement joins TRBV12-3 or TRBV12-4 to TRBJ1-2; D remains unclear. V was trimmed by 3 bases and J by 0 bases, leaving 5 bases between them. The length of the CDR3 is 13 residues. The CDR3 DNA is TGTGCCAGCAGTTTGAGGACTAACTATGGCTACACCTTC. This translates into CASSLRTNYGYTF.

The CDR3 coding sequence is TGTGCCAGCAGTTACGCCGGGGGGCTAAGAGAGCAGTACTTC. Its protein is CASSYAGGLREQYF. The chain is built from TRBV6-2 or TRBV6-3 and TRBJ2-7; D might be TRBD2 (7 bases). The CDR3 length is 14 residues. Trimming took off 2 bases at V and 7 bases at J, with 15 bases between the two ends. The germline CDR1 and CDR2 sequences are MNHEY and SVGEGT.

The gene calls are TRBV27 and TRBJ2-4, with D possibly being TRBD1 (7 bases). CDR1 is MNHEY and CDR2 is SMNVEV in the germline V gene (reference sequence). The V end was cut by 5 bases, the J end by 7 bases, with 15 bases between. There are 14 residues in the CDR3. CDR3: CASSAGGGWNIQYF. CDR3 nucleotide sequence: TGTGCCAGCAGTGCAGGGGGAGGTTGGAACATTCAGTACTTC.

The rearrangement uses TRBV6-5 and TRBJ1-4, with D tentatively TRBD1 (5 bases). V was clipped by 2 bases and J by 7 bases, with 11 bases between them. Germline V gene data show CDR1 as MNHEY and CDR2 as SVGAGI. CDR3 size: 14 residues. As DNA, the CDR3 is TGTGCCAGCAGTTACGGAGTGGGGGGTGAAAAACTGTTTTTT. Translation: CASSYGVGGEKLFF.

V is TRBV27 and J is TRBJ1-2; the match to TRBD1 covers 9 bases. V gave up 10 bases and J gave up 8 bases; unmatched junction bases: 8. Germline CDR1 reads MNHEY; CDR2 reads SMNVEV (reference sequence). This CDR3 has 12 residues. The CDR3 spells CATWTGAGGYTF. In DNA form, the CDR3 reads TGTGCCACCTGGACAGGGGCTGGCGGCTACACCTTC.

This clone has a single count. The V call is TRBV6-2 or TRBV6-3, the J call TRBJ1-5; 9 bases match TRBD1. The V gene end was trimmed by 0 bases and the J gene end by 6 bases; junction bases not matched to a gene: 15. CDR3 size: 19 residues. Germline CDR1 is MNHEY and CDR2 is SVGEGT. DNA of the CDR3: TGTGCCAGCAGTTACTCCCCGGGACAGGGTAGTATACGGGGTCAGCCCCAGCATTTT. It translates to CASSYSPGQGSIRGQPQHF.

The CDR3 protein is CASSPKLPGTSGGAYNEQFF. The CDR3 region has the DNA TGTGCCAGCTCACCAAAGCTCCCCGGGACTAGCGGGGGGGCGTACAATGAGCAGTTCTTC. The V and J genes are TRBV18 and TRBJ2-1, with TRBD2 identical over 16 bases. CDR3 length: 20 residues. Per germline, CDR1 KGHSH and CDR2 LQKENI. V lost 2 bases, J lost 4 bases, and 11 bases stayed unmatched. Full variable domain (outside the CDR3, taken from reference TRBV18 and TRBJ2-1): NAGVMQNPRHLVRRRGQEARLRCSPMKGHSHVYWYRQLPEEGLKFMVYLQKENIIDESGMPKERFSAEFPKEGPSILRIQQVVRGDSAAYFCASSPKLPGTSGGAYNEQFFGPGTRLTVL.